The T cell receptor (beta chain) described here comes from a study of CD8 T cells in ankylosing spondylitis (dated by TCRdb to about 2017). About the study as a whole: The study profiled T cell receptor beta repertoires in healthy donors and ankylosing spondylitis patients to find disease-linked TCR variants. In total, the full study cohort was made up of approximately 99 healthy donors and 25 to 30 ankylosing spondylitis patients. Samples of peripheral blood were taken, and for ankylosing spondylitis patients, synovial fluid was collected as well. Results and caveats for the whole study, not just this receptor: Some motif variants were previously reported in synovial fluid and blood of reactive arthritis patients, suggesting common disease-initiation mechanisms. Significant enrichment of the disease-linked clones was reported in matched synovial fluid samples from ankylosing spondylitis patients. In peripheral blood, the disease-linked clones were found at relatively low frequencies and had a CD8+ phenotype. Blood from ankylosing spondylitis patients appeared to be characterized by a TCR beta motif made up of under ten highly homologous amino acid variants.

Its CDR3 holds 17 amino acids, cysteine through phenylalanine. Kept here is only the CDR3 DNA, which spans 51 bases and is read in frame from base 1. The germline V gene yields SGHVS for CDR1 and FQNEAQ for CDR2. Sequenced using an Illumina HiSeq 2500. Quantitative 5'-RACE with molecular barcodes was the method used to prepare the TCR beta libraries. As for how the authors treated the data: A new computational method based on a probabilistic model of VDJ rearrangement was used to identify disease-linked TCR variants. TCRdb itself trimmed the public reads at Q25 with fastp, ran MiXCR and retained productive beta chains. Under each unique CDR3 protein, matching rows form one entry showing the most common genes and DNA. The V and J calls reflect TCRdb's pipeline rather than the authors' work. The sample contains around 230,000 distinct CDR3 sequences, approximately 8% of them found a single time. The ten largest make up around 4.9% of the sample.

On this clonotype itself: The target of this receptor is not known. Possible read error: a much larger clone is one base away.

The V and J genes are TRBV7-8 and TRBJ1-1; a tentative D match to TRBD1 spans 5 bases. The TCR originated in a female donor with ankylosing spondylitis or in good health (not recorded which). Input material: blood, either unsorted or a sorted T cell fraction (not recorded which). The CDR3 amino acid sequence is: CVSSLLGVRRMDTEAFF. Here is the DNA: TGTGTCAGCAGCTTATTGGGGGTGAGGCGGATGGACACTGAAGCTTTCTTT.